Following are 10 T cell receptor beta chains from one sample sequenced in a study of T cell changes during pregnancy in multiple sclerosis. Assay used: immunoSEQ multiplex PCR; TCRdb lists only in-frame clones, some missing. The sample has approximately 88,000 clones, around 92% seen once. This specimen was peripheral blood, taken in the first trimester of pregnancy. These receptors originate from a female donor with multiple sclerosis, enrolled in a pregnancy study.

This chain links TRBV7-9 with TRBJ2-5; the D gene is possibly TRBD2 (6 bases). CDR1 SEHNR and CDR2 FQNEAQ come from the germline V gene (reference sequence). V shed 2 bases and J shed 2 bases, with 15 bases lying between them. The length of the CDR3 is 16 residues. CDR3 sequence (DNA): TGTGCCAGCAGCTTACCCCTTAGCGGTGATCAAGAGACCCAGTACTTC. This encodes CASSLPLSGDQETQYF.

The chain employs TRBV2 and TRBJ2-7; maybe TRBD2 (6 bases). Germline CDR1 and CDR2: SNHLY and FYNNEI. Trimming shortened V by 9 bases and J by 6 bases, and 18 bases separated the two germline ends. The CDR3 covers 13 residues. DNA for the CDR3: TGTGCCAGAAATTCGGCTCGGGGGAGCGAGCAGTACTTC. Translation: CARNSARGSEQYF.

This chain joins TRBV7-2 and TRBJ1-3, with D perhaps TRBD1 (5 bases). V lost 2 bases and J 3 bases, leaving 8 bases between the germline ends. Germline V gene data show CDR1 as SGHTA and CDR2 as FQGNSA. The CDR3 is 14 residues long. The CDR3 region is CASSLTRDGNTIYF. The DNA for the CDR3 is TGTGCCAGCAGCTTAACCAGGGATGGAAACACCATATATTTT.

The genes are TRBV29-1 and TRBJ2-5; D not certain. The DNA matches TRBJ2-7 better at its end, which makes the J call doubtful. The length of the CDR3 is 12 residues. From germline, CDR1 is SQVTM and CDR2 ANQGSEA. DNA for the CDR3: TGCAGCGTCCGCCTGGGCTCCTACGAGCAGTACTTC. It codes for CSVRLGSYEQYF.

V and J are TRBV7-2 and TRBJ2-7; 10 bases agree with TRBD1. V dropped 3 bases and J dropped 5; count of bases not matched to a gene: 1. Per the germline V gene, CDR1 is SGHTA and CDR2 is FQGNSA. The CDR3 runs 13 residues. This chain's CDR3 is CASSFGTGDEQYF. DNA for the CDR3: TGTGCCAGCAGCTTCGGGACAGGGGACGAGCAGTACTTC.

Comment on this clone: The junction does not match germline at one end; this may be a read error. This chain connects TRBV7-7 to TRBJ2-5; D possibly corresponds to TRBD2 (6 bases). The CDR3 runs to 14 residues. Germline CDR1 SSHAT, CDR2 FNYEAQ (reference sequence). CDR3 DNA sequence: TGTGCTAGCAGCCCTAGCGCCCGACAAGAGACCCAGTACTTC. This sequence encodes CASSPSARQETQYF.

This clone was detected once. The rearrangement links TRBV7-9 to TRBJ2-1; 9 positions match TRBD2. V lost 3 bases, J lost 10 bases, and 7 bases stayed unmatched. Looked up from germline, CDR1 is SEHNR and CDR2 is FQNEAQ (reference sequence). The CDR3 contains 14 residues. This CDR3 reads CASSFAGGPWEQFF. The DNA for the CDR3 is TGTGCCAGCAGCTTTGCGGGAGGGCCATGGGAGCAGTTCTTC.

This chain links TRBV4-1 with TRBJ2-1, with 8 nucleotides matching TRBD2. The length of the CDR3 is 17 residues. V shed 4 bases, J shed 2 bases, and the junction held 10 bases outside the gene matches. Germline-derived CDR1 and CDR2 are MGHRA and YSYEKL. CDR3 residues: CASSPLRVAGTYNEQFF. The CDR3 DNA follows: TGCGCCAGCAGCCCCCTAAGGGTAGCGGGAACCTACAATGAGCAGTTCTTC.

Written as DNA, the CDR3 is TGTGCCAGCAGCGCCTTAGCGGGAGGGGGGGAGGCCCAGTACTTC. Translation gives CASSALAGGGEAQYF. This chain connects TRBV5-4 to TRBJ2-5, with 11 bases fitting TRBD2. This CDR3 contains 15 residues. With V trimmed by 4 bases and J by 9 bases, 11 bases remained unmatched. From germline, CDR1 is SGHNT and CDR2 YYREEE (reference sequence).

V gene TRBV30 combines with J gene TRBJ2-1; D ambiguous. V lost 5 bases to trimming and J lost 5 bases, with 4 bases between them. In germline, CDR1 is GTSNPN, CDR2 SVGIG (reference sequence). This CDR3 comprises 10 residues. CDR3 in amino acids: CAWGHNEQFF. The CDR3 nucleotides read TGTGCCTGGGGCCACAATGAGCAGTTCTTC.